This TCR beta chain was identified in a study of blood T cell repertoires in COVID-19. Across the whole study: Samples of COVID-19 (acute and convalescent) were obtained from the United States, Italy and Spain. PBMCs, B-cell-depleted T cells, or T cells provided the cDNA or gDNA that made up the material.

CDR3 length: 16 residues. The V gene's germline CDR1 is SGHTA and CDR2 FQGNSA. With 4 bases clipped from V and 4 bases from J, the junction kept 9 bases outside the gene matches. Methods used by the authors: It was from reference gene primer amplification that nucleated cell counts were estimated. Some clones are missing from TCRdb's copy, which holds only in-frame ones; the method was immunoSEQ multiplex PCR. V, J and clone size are taken as reported in that table, and D and trimming were inferred from the DNA itself. This repertoire shows approximately 190,000 clones, around four fifths found once; its top ten account for 20%.

The sample comprised peripheral blood. The TCR sequence derives from a human donor in a cohort sampled during active COVID-19. The chain recombines TRBV7-2 with TRBJ1-4; 7 bases match TRBD1. The CDR3 sequence is CASSWATGNYNEKLFF. The CDR3 DNA sequence: TGTGCCAGCAGCTGGGCGACAGGGAACTATAATGAAAAACTGTTTTTT.